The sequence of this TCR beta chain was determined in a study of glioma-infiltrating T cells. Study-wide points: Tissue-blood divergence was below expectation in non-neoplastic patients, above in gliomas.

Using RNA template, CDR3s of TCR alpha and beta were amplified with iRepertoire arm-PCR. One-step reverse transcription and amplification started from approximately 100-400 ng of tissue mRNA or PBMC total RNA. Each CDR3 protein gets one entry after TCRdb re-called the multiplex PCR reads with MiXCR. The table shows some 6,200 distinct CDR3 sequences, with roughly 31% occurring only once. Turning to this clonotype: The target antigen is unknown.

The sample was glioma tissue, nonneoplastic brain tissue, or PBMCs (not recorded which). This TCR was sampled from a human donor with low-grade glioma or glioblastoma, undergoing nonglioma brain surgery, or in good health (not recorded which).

The CDR3, as DNA: TGTGTTAGCAGCTCCTCAGGGGGCGATCAGCCCCAGCATTTT. Protein product: CVSSSSGGDQPQHF. The chain employs TRBV7-9 and TRBJ1-5; TRBD1 matches at 8 bases. The germline CDR1 and CDR2 sequences are SEHNR and FQNEAQ (reference sequence). The CDR3 is 14 amino acids.